This TCR beta chain comes out of a study of CD8 T cells in ankylosing spondylitis. Study results and caveats: Seemingly characteristic of ankylosing spondylitis blood was a TCR beta motif consisting of about 8 highly homologous variants. Reportedly, disease-linked clones are significantly enriched in ankylosing spondylitis patients' matched synovial fluid. A CD8+ phenotype characterized the disease-linked clones, which were relatively rare in peripheral blood.

Libraries of TCR beta came from quantitative 5'-RACE with molecular barcodes. TCRdb ran MiXCR on the 5' RACE reads and lists one entry per CDR3 protein. The data hold roughly 440,000 distinct CDR3 sequences, with about 15% observed a single time. V was shortened by 1 base and J by 4 bases, with 6 bases between the two germline ends. CDR3 length: 13 residues. Germline V gives CDR1 SGHTA, CDR2 FQGTGA. This clonotype showed up just a few times. Its antigen is undetermined. The sequenced sample consisted of blood, either unsorted or a sorted T cell fraction (not recorded which). The clonotype comes from a male donor with ankylosing spondylitis. The chain links TRBV7-3 to TRBJ2-3; D is undetermined. CDR3: CASSLRASDTQYF. The CDR3, as DNA: TGTGCCAGCAGCTTAAGGGCGTCAGATACGCAGTATTTT.